This T cell receptor (beta chain) was captured in a study of cytomegalovirus exposure and HLA in healthy donors (dated by TCRdb to 2016 to 2017). Study-wide context: According to an earlier analysis of 550 to 700 of the donors, about 179 million T cells yielded some 110 million unique TCR beta sequences and roughly 280 Gb of sequence data. Roughly 300 gigabases of sequencing data and approximately 85 million unique TCR sequences were included in an early release covering roughly 600 HLA-typed donors. Of the 350 to 450 genotyped donors, 65% to 90% fell in the genetic ancestry cluster associated with self-reported Caucasian donors. The study aimed to test whether cataloging public T cell receptors could reveal signatures of past pathogen exposure. The study used immunosequencing to profile the T cell repertoires of more than 650 subjects and linked those repertoires to cytomegalovirus serostatus. A separate validation cohort of about 110 different subjects was used in addition to the approximately 700-subject first cohort. To predict cytomegalovirus infection status, the study combined high-throughput TCR immunosequencing, statistical association of individual TCRs with disease status, and machine learning. A later analysis re-examined previously published TCR beta repertoires from around 670 donors and added high-resolution HLA genotyping to investigate patterns of TCR occurrence. In the later analysis, no new phenotypic data were used to find candidate immune exposures; instead, reliance was placed on TCR beta sequences and their occurrence across donors. To decide whether each TCR beta V gene segment behaved as functional or pseudogenic, an earlier analysis of approximately 590 of the donors relied on high-throughput TCR beta sequencing. Donor age, sex, ethnicity and CMV serostatus were compiled alongside the repertoire data. A later genetic analysis used genome-wide SNP genotypes for about 65% of the roughly 700 donors, treating that subset as a discovery cohort. All discovery cohort repertoires had been generated on a single sequencing platform. HLA typing included class I and class II loci at four-digit resolution. Typing coverage differed by locus: A, B, C, DRB1 and DQB1 were typed in roughly 629-640 donors, DQA1 in 500 to 550, DPA1 in approximately 610, and DPB1 in 450 to 480. Four to six DR-DQ haplotypes were handled as single units for association and clustering, since linkage in the cohort was strong. On average, approximately 250,000 unique TCR beta nucleotide sequences were sequenced per donor among about 400 genotyped donors of the cohort, with roughly 18% of those sequences being non-productive.

The library was produced with the immunoSEQ multiplex PCR assay. For the multiplex PCR, a mixture combining 60 forward primers for TCR Vbeta segments and 13 reverse primers for TCR Jbeta segments was used. The CDR3 region of rearranged TCR beta genes was amplified from genomic DNA with a multiplex PCR assay. The Illumina HiSeq System was used to sequence the amplified TCR beta libraries as 87-base-pair reads. Turning to the authors' computational methods: A later analysis counted about 80 million unique TCR beta chains across the approximately 700 repertoires, and around 9.9 million of these chains were shared by at least two donors. Raw reads were error-corrected and collapsed into unique sequences by a nearest-neighbor algorithm in which closely related sequences were merged to remove PCR and sequencing errors. To assign V, D and J gene segments, CDR3 sequences were aligned to IMGT reference sequences. For a sequence to be retained, a match of at least six nucleotides to both a V gene segment and a J gene segment was required. Rearrangements were called productive when the CDR3 lacked stop codons and stayed in frame with V and J; all others were non-productive. Following IMGT convention, CDR3 was defined as the stretch from the second conserved V-encoded cysteine up to the conserved J-encoded phenylalanine. The earlier analysis of 500 to 650 of the donors excluded any sequence lacking an unambiguous match to a single V gene segment. In an earlier analysis of a few hundred of the donors, a V segment was called functional when productive rearrangements were above 56.7%, and segregating when the standard deviation between donors exceeded 5%. A statistical classification framework was developed to diagnose cytomegalovirus status using the catalog of TCR beta chain sequences. A later analysis assigned V and J genes by comparing TCR nucleotide sequences with IMGT/GENE-DB human TR gene sequences. A later analysis assigned CDR3 sequences and most-parsimonious VDJ recombination scenarios with the TCRdist pipeline. A later analysis defined each TCR beta chain by its CDR3 amino acid sequence plus V-gene family, and excluded reads lacking a unique V-gene family. In a later analysis, fewer than 600 highly shared, low-generation-probability nucleotide sequences were removed to address suspected cross-contamination and a sequencing artifact. In a later analysis, a clonal expansion index was calculated for each public chain from normalized within-repertoire ranks of inferred template counts. Generation probabilities in a later analysis came from a VDJ recombination model fitted to out-of-frame rearrangements, and those results were checked against IGoR. In a later analysis, TCR-TCR, TCR-HLA and TCR-CMV co-occurrence was scored with hypergeometric tests, and a repertoire-size bias correction was applied to TCR pairs. False discovery rates were estimated in a later analysis by permuting HLA or CMV assignments 20 times. In a later analysis, co-occurring TCRs were grouped using DBSCAN, and TCRdist sequence similarity was added for clustering within HLA-allele-positive subsets. Repertoires with fewer than 30,000 or more than 120,000 public chains were left out of co-occurrence clustering, as were five repertoires with anomalous nucleotide sharing. In its TCRdb copy, this immuneACCESS table keeps in-frame sequences only and misses some clones. Where compared with another copy, unresolved V genes explain less than half of these, and the others have no known cause. Clone size and V and J calls were adopted from that table, with D and trimming inferred from the DNA. For this sample the table gives more than 80,000 clones, of which about 70% were detected only once. Of the sample, about 8% is held by the ten largest clones.

This clone appeared once. Its target antigen remains unknown. The record has no base qualities; no much larger clone is one base away. The CDR3 covers 13 residues, taking in both the cysteine and the phenylalanine. Only the CDR3 part of the read is kept: 39 bases, read in frame from the first base. For CDR1 and CDR2, the germline V gene (reference sequence) lists LNHDA and SQIVND. From V the trimming removes 7 bases and from J it removes 7 bases, while the gene matches leave 9 bases of the junction unaccounted for. The cohort consisted of hundreds of healthy bone marrow donors. All cohort members were sampled while nominally healthy, although unrecorded immune exposures were likely present. CMV serostatus was recorded as positive for some 300 and negative for about half of the 666 cohort members, whereas no CMV serostatus was recorded for the donor in question. Each donor provided a peripheral blood sample, and peripheral blood mononuclear cells were used for TCR beta sequencing. The Qiagen DNeasy Blood Extraction Kit was used to extract genomic DNA from the blood cell samples.

Broad study findings and their caveats: Compared with the approximately 720-donor mean, donors in an Asian-associated ancestry cluster had fewer N-insertions in productive TCRs, according to a later genetic analysis. In a later analysis, the rate of TCR association differed among HLA loci, with DRB1 alleles having the most associated TCRs and HLA-C alleles having the fewest. A later genetic analysis associated a missense DCLRE1C variant with V-gene and J-gene trimming of TCR beta chains, and an independent cohort replicated the association. A later analysis found that most CMV-associated TCR beta chains appeared HLA-restricted, with HLA associations seemingly driven largely by CMV exposure. A later analysis reported that several top co-occurrence clusters appeared linked to parvovirus B19, influenza, CMV and Epstein-Barr virus. A cluster of highly shared sequence variants was judged likely to be a technical artifact of the sequencing pipeline. Correlated functional status among segregating V segments might be attributable to linkage disequilibrium, but an unknown experimental factor could not be ruled out. Across donors, most TCR sequences were observed very rarely, whereas some public TCRs were present in many individuals. A total of 164 TCR beta chains were listed by the study as associated with cytomegalovirus. In a later analysis, 16,951 TCR beta sequences were associated with specific HLA alleles at a false discovery rate of 0.05. The authors suggested that the approach could potentially be generalized to other disease states and immunological phenotypes. The earlier analysis of some 540 of the donors excluded approximately 17 rarely observed V segments, including chromosome 9 orphons, because counts were too low. In a later analysis, HLA-associated TCR beta chains showed more clonal expansion and lower generation probabilities than non-associated chains that were equally common. The 87-base-pair reads could not distinguish some IMGT-functional V segments, including TRBV6-2 and TRBV6-3, so those segments were excluded. An earlier analysis of approximately 570 of the donors showed that most TCR beta V segments appeared in productive rearrangements either about 87% or about 30% of the time, which broadly matched IMGT annotations. The only immune exposure information available for the cohort was CMV serostatus. In this cohort, only TCR beta chains were sequenced, and detectable features were limited by the absence of alpha or paired-chain data. HLA typing was unavailable for some donors at each locus, so association tests used only the typed subset. A further reported finding was that TCR beta sequences accurately predicted the HLA-A and HLA-B alleles for most subjects in the first cohort. Presence/absence analyses assumed roughly uniform sequencing depth across donors, an assumption that may not hold. In vitro tests confirmed that a few of the cytomegalovirus-associated TCR beta chains recognize cytomegalovirus antigens. The classifier was reported to diagnose cytomegalovirus status with high specificity and sensitivity in both the original cohort and the validation cohort. Assigning TCR associations to individual alleles was difficult when HLA alleles, especially DR and DQ, strongly co-occurred.

The receptor's source is a human donor in good health. The receptor chain draws on TRBV19 and TRBJ2-7; 8 bases in the middle match TRBD2. Sequencing input: PBMCs. The CDR3 corresponds to CASTTRGGREQYF. At the DNA level, the sequence is TGTGCCAGTACCACCCGGGGGGGCCGGGAGCAGTACTTC.